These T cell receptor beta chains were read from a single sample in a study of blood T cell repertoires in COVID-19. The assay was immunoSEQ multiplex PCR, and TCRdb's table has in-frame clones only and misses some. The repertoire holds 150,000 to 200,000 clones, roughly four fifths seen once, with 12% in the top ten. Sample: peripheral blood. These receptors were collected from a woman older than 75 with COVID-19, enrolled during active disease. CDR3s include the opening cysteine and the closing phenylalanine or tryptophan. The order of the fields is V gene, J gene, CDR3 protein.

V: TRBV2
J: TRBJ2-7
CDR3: CASSEYGLLSSYEQYF

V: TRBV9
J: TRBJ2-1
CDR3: CASSVAGASYNEQFF

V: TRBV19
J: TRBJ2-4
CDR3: CASTRQGGDIQYF

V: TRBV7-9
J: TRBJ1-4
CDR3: CASSHRQVNEKLFF

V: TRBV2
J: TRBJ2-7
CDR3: CASSAVTASYEQYF

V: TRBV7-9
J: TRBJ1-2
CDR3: CASSSTGSNYGYTF

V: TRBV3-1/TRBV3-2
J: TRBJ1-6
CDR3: CASSQDGQGDSPLHF

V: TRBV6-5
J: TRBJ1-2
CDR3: CAGSQGPIYGYTF

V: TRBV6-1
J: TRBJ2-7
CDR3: CASSEPGQGSYEQYF

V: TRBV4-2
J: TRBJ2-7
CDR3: CASSFPGTGEVEQYF

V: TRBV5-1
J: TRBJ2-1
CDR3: CASSPLSGSSYNEQFF

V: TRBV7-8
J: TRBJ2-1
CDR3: CASSRGGTDNEQFF

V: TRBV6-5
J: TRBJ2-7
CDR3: CASTGSGTYEQYF

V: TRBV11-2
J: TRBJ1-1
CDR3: CASSSGAEAFF

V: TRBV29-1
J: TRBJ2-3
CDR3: CSVVSGTSNPDTQYF

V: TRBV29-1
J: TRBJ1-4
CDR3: CSVDTGYKLFF

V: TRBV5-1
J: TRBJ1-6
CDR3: CASSRDSRYNSPLHF

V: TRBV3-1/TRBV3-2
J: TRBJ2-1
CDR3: CASSPSSGGFNEQFF

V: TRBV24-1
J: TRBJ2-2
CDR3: CATSDRKREGPCGELFF

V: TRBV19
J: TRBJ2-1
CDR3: CASSHPGLRTGNEQFF

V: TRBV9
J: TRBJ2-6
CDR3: CASSRQYSGANVLTF

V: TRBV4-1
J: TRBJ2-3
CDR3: CASKLAPTLDTQYF

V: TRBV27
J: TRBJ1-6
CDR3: CASRSVQGPNNSPLHF

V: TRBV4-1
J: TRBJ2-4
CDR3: CASSQQTPGLVKNIQYF

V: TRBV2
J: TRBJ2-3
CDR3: CASSLSGVDTQYF

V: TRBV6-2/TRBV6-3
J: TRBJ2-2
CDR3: CASSYRQALTGELFF

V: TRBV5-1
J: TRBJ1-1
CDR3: CASSHQEDTEAFF

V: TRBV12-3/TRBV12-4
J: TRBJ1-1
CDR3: CASSIQRRGEAFF

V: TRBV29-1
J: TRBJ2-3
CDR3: CSAPRSGGTDTQYF

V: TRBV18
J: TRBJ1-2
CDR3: CASSPLTGTGGLSYGYTF

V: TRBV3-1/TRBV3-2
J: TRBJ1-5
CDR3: CASSQTTGGGQPQHF

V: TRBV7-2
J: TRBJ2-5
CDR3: CASSLTGVGETQYF

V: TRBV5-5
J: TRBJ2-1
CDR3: CASSFSGSSYNEQFF

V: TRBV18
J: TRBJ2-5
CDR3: CASSPPGTGRQETQYF

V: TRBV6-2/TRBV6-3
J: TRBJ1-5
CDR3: CASSFRHLAISNQPQHF

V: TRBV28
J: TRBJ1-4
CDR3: CASSLLPGSHEKLFF

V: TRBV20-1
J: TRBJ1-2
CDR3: CSAYRTYGYTF

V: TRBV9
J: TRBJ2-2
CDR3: CASSVVPSPTGELFF

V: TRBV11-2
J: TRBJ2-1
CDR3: CASSRSGTSGANEQFF

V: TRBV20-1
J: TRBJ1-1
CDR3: CSGQGVQAFF

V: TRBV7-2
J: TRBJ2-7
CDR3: CASSHGGSYEQYF

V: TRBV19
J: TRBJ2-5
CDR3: CASSIRDRQETQYF

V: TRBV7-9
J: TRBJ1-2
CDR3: CASSLPTAGHGYTF

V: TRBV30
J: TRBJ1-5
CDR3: CAWSVLSSNQPQHF

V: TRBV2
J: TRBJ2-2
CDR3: CASRSGQGGIGELFF

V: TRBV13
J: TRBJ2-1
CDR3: CASSLRLAHEQFF

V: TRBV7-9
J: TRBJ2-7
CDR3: CASSPRTAPYEQYF

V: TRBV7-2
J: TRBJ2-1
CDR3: CASSLRKGGIYNEQFF

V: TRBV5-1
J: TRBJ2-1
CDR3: CASSPWTGVNEQFF

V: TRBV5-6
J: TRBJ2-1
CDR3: CASSLYGQDYRPEQFF

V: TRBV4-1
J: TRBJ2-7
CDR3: CASSHDWGGITYEQYF

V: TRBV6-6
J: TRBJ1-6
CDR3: CASTTEYNSPLHF

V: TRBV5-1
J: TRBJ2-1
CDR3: CASSSSGDEQFF